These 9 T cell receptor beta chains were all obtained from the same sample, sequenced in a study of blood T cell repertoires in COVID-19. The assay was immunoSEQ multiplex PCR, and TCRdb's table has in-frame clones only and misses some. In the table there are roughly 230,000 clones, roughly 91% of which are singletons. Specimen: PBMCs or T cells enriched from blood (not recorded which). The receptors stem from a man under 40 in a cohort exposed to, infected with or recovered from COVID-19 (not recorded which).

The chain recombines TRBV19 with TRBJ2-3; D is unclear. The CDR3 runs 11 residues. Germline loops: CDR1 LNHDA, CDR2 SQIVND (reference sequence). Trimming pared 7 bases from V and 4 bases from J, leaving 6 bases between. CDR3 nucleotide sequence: TGTGCCAGTACCCAGGCAGATACGCAGTATTTT. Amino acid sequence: CASTQADTQYF.

The CDR3 DNA follows: TGTGCCACCAGTGGTCCTTTGCGTGGTGCCGGGACAGGGAGCCTGAAGGTGAACACTGAAGCTTTCTTT. Protein sequence: CATSGPLRGAGTGSLKVNTEAFF. The chain is built from TRBV24-1 and TRBJ1-1; 9 bases fit TRBD1. With 5 bases clipped from V and 0 bases from J, the junction kept 27 bases outside the gene matches. Germline V gene lookup returns CDR1 KGHDR and CDR2 SFDVKD. The CDR3 has 23 amino acids.

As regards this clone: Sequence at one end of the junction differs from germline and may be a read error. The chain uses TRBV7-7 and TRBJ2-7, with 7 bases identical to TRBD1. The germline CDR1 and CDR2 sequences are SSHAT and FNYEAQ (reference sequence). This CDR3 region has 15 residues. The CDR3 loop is CASSRDRDPSYEQYF. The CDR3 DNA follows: TGTGCTAGCAGCAGAGACAGGGATCCCTCCTACGAGCAGTACTTC.

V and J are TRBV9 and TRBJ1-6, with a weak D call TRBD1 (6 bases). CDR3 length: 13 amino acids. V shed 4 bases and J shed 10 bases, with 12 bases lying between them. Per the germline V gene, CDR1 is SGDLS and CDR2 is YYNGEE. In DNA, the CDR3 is TGTGCCAGCAGCTTAAACACAGGGTCACCCCTCCACTTT. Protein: CASSLNTGSPLHF.

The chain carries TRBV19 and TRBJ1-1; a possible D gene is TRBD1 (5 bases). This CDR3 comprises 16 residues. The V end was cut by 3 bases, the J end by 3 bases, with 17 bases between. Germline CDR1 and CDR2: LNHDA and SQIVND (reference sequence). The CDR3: CASSIRGRRADTEAFF. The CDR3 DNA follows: TGTGCCAGTAGTATTAGGGGCCGCAGGGCGGACACTGAAGCTTTCTTT.

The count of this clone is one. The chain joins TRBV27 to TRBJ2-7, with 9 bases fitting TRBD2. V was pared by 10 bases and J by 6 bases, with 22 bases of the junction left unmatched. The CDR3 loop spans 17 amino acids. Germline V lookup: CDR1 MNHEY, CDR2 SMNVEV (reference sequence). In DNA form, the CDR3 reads TGTGCCACCGCCCGTGCGGGACTAGCTCCTCAGGGGGTCGAGCAGTACTTC. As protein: CATARAGLAPQGVEQYF.

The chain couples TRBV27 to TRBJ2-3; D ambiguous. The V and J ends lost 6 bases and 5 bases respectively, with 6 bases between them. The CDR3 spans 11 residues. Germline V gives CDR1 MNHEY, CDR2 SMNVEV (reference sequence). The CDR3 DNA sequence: TGTGCCAGCAGGACAAGAGATACGCAGTATTTT. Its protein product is CASRTRDTQYF.

In nucleotides, the CDR3 is TGCGCCAGCAGCCCTCTCGGGGTAGGATCTGGAAACACCATATATTTT. Its protein product is CASSPLGVGSGNTIYF. The chain employs TRBV4-1 and TRBJ1-3; no definite D call. Germline V gene lookup returns CDR1 MGHRA and CDR2 YSYEKL. The V and J ends lost 4 bases and 1 base respectively, with 14 bases between them. The CDR3 totals 16 residues.

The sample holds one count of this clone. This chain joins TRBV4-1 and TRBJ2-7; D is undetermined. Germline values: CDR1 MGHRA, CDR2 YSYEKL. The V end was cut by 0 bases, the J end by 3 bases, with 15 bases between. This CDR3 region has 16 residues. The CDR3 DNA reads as TGCGCCAGCAGCCAAGATGTTCAACCATTTAGCTACGAGCAGTACTTC. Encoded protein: CASSQDVQPFSYEQYF.